The 10 T cell receptor beta chains reported below all come from one sample, sequenced in a study of CD8+CD57+ T cells in acquired aplastic anemia. TCR beta VDJ and CDR3 profiling used genomic DNA as template. Each CDR3 protein is one row after TCRdb ran MiXCR on the reads. The sample holds roughly 240,000 distinct CDR3 sequences, around half seen once. Whoever was chosen for sequencing had shown CD8+CD57+ cell expansion by flow cytometry. The sequenced sample was sorted CD4+, CD8+, or CD8+CD57+ T cells (not recorded which) from PBMCs. These receptors all come from a human donor with aplastic anemia.

This clonotype was observed once. This chain links TRBV15 with TRBJ1-4, with D unresolved. The germline CDR1 and CDR2 sequences are LNHNV and YYDKDF (reference sequence). V dropped 3 bases and J dropped 3 bases, with 14 bases sitting between them. The CDR3 has 16 residues. The CDR3 spells CATSRDGLGANEKLFF. In DNA form, the CDR3 reads TGTGCCACCAGCAGGGACGGACTCGGGGCTAATGAAAAACTGTTTTTT.

Of note for this clonotype: A read error may explain this, as a much larger clone is one base away. The V gene is TRBV7-9, the J gene TRBJ2-3, with 8 nucleotides matching TRBD1. The V segment lost 4 bases and the J segment 6 bases; nucleotides outside the gene matches: 9. The CDR3 contains 15 residues. Germline values: CDR1 SEHNR, CDR2 FQNEAQ (reference sequence). The CDR3 is CASSSTRGQGDTQYF. CDR3 nucleotide sequence: TGTGCCAGCAGCTCAACCAGGGGGCAGGGCGATACGCAGTATTTT.

The chain combines TRBV6-5 with TRBJ1-1, with 11 positions matching TRBD1. V lost 2 bases, J lost 1 base, and 12 bases stayed unmatched. CDR3 length: 19 residues. The germline gives CDR1 MNHEY, CDR2 SVGAGI. Here the CDR3 reads CASSYRAGQGASSNTEAFF. CDR3 DNA sequence: TGTGCCAGCAGTTACCGGGCCGGACAGGGGGCTTCTTCGAACACTGAAGCTTTCTTT.

V usage is TRBV20-1 and J usage is TRBJ1-2, with D perhaps matching TRBD1 (5 bases). The germline gives CDR1 DFQATT, CDR2 SNEGSKA (reference sequence). V lost 5 bases and J lost 8, with 18 bases in between. The CDR3 contains 13 residues. CDR3 residues: CSAGGEGSHGYTF. CDR3 bases: TGCAGTGCTGGAGGAGAGGGGAGTCACGGCTACACCTTC.

The genes are TRBV7-6 and TRBJ1-1; D is unresolved. CDR1 is SGHVS and CDR2 is FNYEAQ in the germline V gene. This CDR3 is built from 13 residues. The germline V and J ends were trimmed by 8 bases and 10 bases, with 20 bases remaining between them. The CDR3 DNA follows: TGTGCCAGCGGACTTGCCTGGGGTAAGGGAGCTTTCTTT. It encodes CASGLAWGKGAFF.

The sample holds many counts of this clonotype. The CDR3 sequence: CSVEGPGQGEEGTEAFF. For the CDR3, the DNA is TGCAGCGTTGAGGGACCGGGACAGGGGGAAGAGGGAACTGAAGCTTTCTTT. The genes are TRBV29-1 and TRBJ1-1, with 11 bases that match TRBD1. Per germline, CDR1 SQVTM and CDR2 ANQGSEA. J was trimmed by 5 bases and V by 3 bases; bases with no gene match: 14. CDR3 length: 17 residues.

This clonotype was counted at least ten times. This rearrangement joins TRBV9 to TRBJ2-7; the match to TRBD2 covers 10 bases. Germline V gene lookup returns CDR1 SGDLS and CDR2 YYNGEE. The CDR3 has 17 amino acids. V lost 0 bases, J lost 7 bases, and 13 bases stayed unmatched. The CDR3 region is CASSVESVAGGPQEQYF. The CDR3 DNA reads TGTGCCAGCAGCGTAGAGTCCGTAGCGGGAGGCCCCCAAGAGCAGTACTTC.

The chain uses TRBV5-4 and TRBJ1-2, with D hard to call. V was pared by 6 bases and J by 4 bases, with 16 bases between. The CDR3 runs to 14 residues. Germline CDR1 reads SGHNT; CDR2 reads YYREEE (reference sequence). In DNA, the CDR3 is TGTGCCAGCACCTCTGAGGCCGGGCCCTATGGCTACACCTTC. Protein product: CASTSEAGPYGYTF.

This chain connects TRBV27 to TRBJ1-2, with D uncertain. The CDR3 consists of 16 residues. V was shortened by 5 bases and J by 6 bases, with 22 bases between the two germline ends. CDR1 is MNHEY, CDR2 SMNVEV, per germline (reference sequence). The DNA of the CDR3 is TGTGCCAGCAGTCCCACGAGAGGGATAGATAAACATGGCTACACCTTC. Protein product: CASSPTRGIDKHGYTF.

The sample holds many counts of this clonotype. The chain carries TRBV7-9 and TRBJ2-7; D not resolved. Trimming removed 1 base at V and 2 bases at J, with 6 bases between. The CDR3 runs 13 residues. CDR1 and CDR2 from the germline V gene are SEHNR and FQNEAQ (reference sequence). The CDR3 loop reads CASSLGGTYEQYF. Here the CDR3 DNA reads TGTGCCAGCAGCTTAGGGGGAACCTACGAGCAGTACTTC.